Following are 32 T cell receptor beta chains from one sample sequenced in a study of blood T cell repertoires in COVID-19. Method: immunoSEQ multiplex PCR; TCRdb's copy keeps in-frame clones and lacks some. The table has about 320,000 clones, 90% seen once. Material: PBMCs or T cells enriched from blood (not recorded which). Receptors originate from a woman in her twenties or thirties who had been exposed to COVID-19.

The V call is TRBV29-1, the J call TRBJ1-5, with D perhaps TRBD1 (6 bases). Germline CDR1 SQVTM, CDR2 ANQGSEA. The CDR3 has 12 residues. With 6 bases removed from V and 7 bases from J, the gap between germline ends came to 13 bases. CDR3 sequence: CSVSGQGQPQHF. The CDR3 coding sequence is TGCAGCGTCTCAGGGCAGGGGCAGCCCCAGCATTTT.

The rearrangement links TRBV29-1 to TRBJ2-3; TRBD1 matches at 7 bases. Germline CDR1 SQVTM, CDR2 ANQGSEA. This CDR3 is 13 amino acids long. J lost 3 bases, V lost 3 bases, and 3 bases had no gene match. The CDR3 here is CSVEVGQTDTQYF. The CDR3 DNA is TGCAGCGTTGAGGTGGGACAGACAGATACGCAGTATTTT.

The V gene is TRBV27, the J gene TRBJ1-5; 8 nucleotides match TRBD1. CDR1 and CDR2 from the germline V gene are MNHEY and SMNVEV (reference sequence). After removal of 2 bases from V and 0 bases from J, the junction contained 9 bases not matched to a gene. The CDR3 is 18 residues long. CDR3 DNA: TGTGCCAGCAGTTTAGGCAGGGGGCCAAGGGATAGCAATCAGCCCCAGCATTTT. Translation: CASSLGRGPRDSNQPQHF.

This rearrangement joins TRBV4-3 to TRBJ1-3; TRBD1 matches 8 bases. V shed 0 bases, J shed 4 bases, and the junction held 2 bases outside the gene matches. This CDR3 has 15 amino acids. Germline V gene lookup returns CDR1 LGHNA and CDR2 YSLEER. Written as DNA, the CDR3 is TGCGCCAGCAGCCAAGATTGGACAGGGGGAAACACCATATATTTT. Amino acid sequence: CASSQDWTGGNTIYF.

The chain employs TRBV7-9 and TRBJ1-1; D remains unclear. Germline CDR1 and CDR2: SEHNR and FQNEAQ (reference sequence). This CDR3 region has 12 residues. V lost 5 bases and J lost 8, with 12 bases in between. CDR3 nucleotide sequence: TGTGCCAGCAGCCGAACCTTACAAGAAGCTTTCTTT. Residues: CASSRTLQEAFF.

This clone was counted a few times. The chain links TRBV2 to TRBJ2-7; the match to TRBD1 covers 7 bases. The CDR3 is 13 amino acids. The V and J ends lost 4 bases and 2 bases, in that order; junction bases with no gene match: 2. The V gene's germline CDR1 is SNHLY and CDR2 FYNNEI. The CDR3 sequence is CASSVTGTYEQYF. The CDR3 DNA is TGTGCCAGCAGTGTGACAGGGACCTACGAGCAGTACTTC.

This rearrangement joins TRBV4-3 to TRBJ2-7; no definite D call. Germline V gene data show CDR1 as LGHNA and CDR2 as YSLEER. Trimming removed 0 bases at V and 4 bases at J, with 7 bases between. The CDR3 extends over 13 amino acids. In DNA, the CDR3 is TGCGCCAGCAGCCAAGATCTAACGTACGAGCAGTACTTC. As protein: CASSQDLTYEQYF.

The rearrangement links TRBV15 to TRBJ2-3; 11 bases match TRBD2. The V gene's germline CDR1 is LNHNV and CDR2 YYDKDF (reference sequence). V trimming: 0 bases; J trimming: 4 bases; junction bases outside the gene matches: 3. The CDR3 has 16 residues. The chain's CDR3 is CATSRDLAGGSDTQYF. The CDR3 nucleotides are TGTGCCACCAGCAGAGATCTAGCGGGGGGATCAGATACGCAGTATTTT.

Written as DNA, the CDR3 is TGCGCCAGCAGCTTGGGGGCGGGGGTCATAGATACGCAGTATTTT. Its protein product is CASSLGAGVIDTQYF. This rearrangement joins TRBV5-1 to TRBJ2-3; TRBD2 aligns across 7 bases. Looked up from germline, CDR1 is SGHRS and CDR2 is YFSETQ. The V gene end was trimmed by 0 bases and the J gene end by 5 bases; junction bases not matched to a gene: 6. The CDR3 contains 15 residues.

V gene TRBV6-4 combines with J gene TRBJ1-5; 9 bases are shared with TRBD1. This CDR3 contains 18 residues. V lost 2 bases and J lost 1; bases outside the gene matches: 9. Germline CDR1 and CDR2: MRHNA and SNTAGT. CDR3 sequence: CASSDPDRGDSSNQPQHF. CDR3 nucleotide sequence: TGTGCCAGCAGTGACCCGGACAGGGGCGATTCGAGCAATCAGCCCCAGCATTTT.

V usage is TRBV7-9 and J usage is TRBJ1-5, with a weak D call TRBD1 (5 bases). Germline CDR1 and CDR2: SEHNR and FQNEAQ (reference sequence). Trimming took off 10 bases at V and 4 bases at J, with 14 bases between the two ends. The CDR3 runs 13 residues. The CDR3 DNA sequence: TGTGCCATTTCTCTCACAGGTAATCAGCCCCAGCATTTT. Protein: CAISLTGNQPQHF.

The chain recombines TRBV4-1 with TRBJ1-3; D is ambiguous. This CDR3 comprises 16 residues. V lost 4 bases, J lost 0 bases, and 13 bases lay in between. Germline CDR1 reads MGHRA; CDR2 reads YSYEKL. The CDR3 DNA follows: TGCGCCAGCAGCCTAGGCAGGCCCCTCTCTGGAAACACCATATATTTT. Translating gives CASSLGRPLSGNTIYF.

The chain links TRBV7-9 to TRBJ1-1, with D possibly being TRBD1 (6 bases). The CDR3 covers 13 residues. With 5 bases removed from V and 5 bases from J, the gap between germline ends came to 12 bases. Germline V CDR1 and CDR2: SEHNR, FQNEAQ (reference sequence). The CDR3 DNA sequence: TGTGCCAGCAGCACACAGGGAGGGACTGAAGCTTTCTTT. Encoded protein: CASSTQGGTEAFF.

The chain is built from TRBV3-1 (or the pseudogene TRBV3-2) and TRBJ2-7, with D hard to call. Germline V gene lookup returns CDR1 LGHDT and CDR2 YNNKEL (reference sequence). The ends were cut back, 2 bases at V and 2 bases at J, with 4 bases in the middle. The CDR3 has 12 residues. Here the CDR3 reads CASSQIAYEQYF. The CDR3 DNA reads as TGTGCCAGCAGCCAAATAGCCTACGAGCAGTACTTC.

V and J are TRBV11-2 and TRBJ2-3; 10 bases map to TRBD2. V dropped 3 bases and J dropped 4; count of bases not matched to a gene: 7. Per germline, CDR1 SGHAT and CDR2 FQNNGV. This CDR3 spans 16 amino acids. In DNA, the CDR3 is TGTGCCAGCAGCTTCTCTAGCGGGGGCCAGGCAGATACGCAGTATTTT. It encodes CASSFSSGGQADTQYF. Together with reference TRBV11-2 and TRBJ2-3, the CDR3 gives the full variable domain: EAGVAQSPRYKIIEKRQSVAFWCNPISGHATLYWYQQILGQGPKLLIQFQNNGVVDDSQLPKDRFSAERLKGVDSTLKIQPAKLEDSAVYLCASSFSSGGQADTQYFGPGTRLTVL.

This clone has a single count. This chain links TRBV5-6 with TRBJ1-4; 8 bases line up with TRBD1. In germline, CDR1 is SGHDT, CDR2 YYEEEE. This CDR3 spans 15 amino acids. J was trimmed by 7 bases and V by 1 base; bases with no gene match: 6. The CDR3 loop reads CASSLYGTGAEKLFF. CDR3 sequence (DNA): TGTGCCAGCAGCTTGTACGGGACAGGAGCTGAAAAACTGTTTTTT.

The J gene is TRBJ2-7, the V gene TRBV5-8, with TRBD1 as a possible D gene (6 bases). From germline, CDR1 is SGHTS and CDR2 YDEGEE. This CDR3 spans 13 amino acids. V was cut by 2 bases and J by 5 bases, with 11 bases left in between. The CDR3 DNA is TGTGCCAGCAGCTTTACAGGGCGCGACGAGCAGTACTTC. As protein: CASSFTGRDEQYF.

This clone occurred once. This chain uses TRBV4-1 with TRBJ1-5; D possibly corresponds to TRBD1 (5 bases). Germline CDR1 MGHRA, CDR2 YSYEKL. Trimming removed 0 bases from V and 4 bases from J, with 10 bases in between. The CDR3 runs 15 residues. The CDR3 DNA reads TGCGCCAGCAGCCAAGAATCCGGGGGAAATCAGCCCCAGCATTTT. Translating gives CASSQESGGNQPQHF.

The J gene is TRBJ1-6, the V gene TRBV7-3; possible D gene TRBD1, 5 bases. Trimming removed 6 bases from V and 9 bases from J, with 12 bases in between. The CDR3 has 13 amino acids. Germline V CDR1 and CDR2: SGHTA, FQGTGA. For the CDR3, the DNA is TGTGCCAGCAGTCGGGACGGGGGTTCACCCCTCCACTTT. Translated, it gives CASSRDGGSPLHF.

This chain joins TRBV18 and TRBJ1-2; D not resolved. Germline V gives CDR1 KGHSH, CDR2 LQKENI. The V end lost 3 bases, the J end lost 2 bases, and 13 bases lay between the germline ends. The CDR3 has 15 amino acids. CDR3 nucleotide sequence: TGTGCCAGCTCACCTACCTCGGGAGGAAACTATGGCTACACCTTC. Its translation is CASSPTSGGNYGYTF.

The chain couples TRBV4-2 to TRBJ2-1; 8 bases line up with TRBD2. The CDR3 runs 15 residues. V trimming: 4 bases; J trimming: 4 bases; junction bases outside the gene matches: 6. Germline CDR1 LGHNA, CDR2 YNFKEQ. CDR3 sequence: CASSPSGGWYNEQFF. The DNA of the CDR3 is TGTGCCAGCAGCCCGTCGGGGGGGTGGTACAATGAGCAGTTCTTC.

In its sample, this clone was seen once. The CDR3 sequence is CASSLGGQDTEAFF. The CDR3, as DNA: TGTGCCAGCTCACTAGGGGGTCAGGACACTGAAGCTTTCTTT. V usage is TRBV18 and J usage is TRBJ1-1, with TRBD1 as a possible D gene (6 bases). The CDR3 runs to 14 residues. Germline V CDR1 and CDR2: KGHSH, LQKENI. V was pared by 4 bases and J by 3 bases, with 12 bases between.

The J gene is TRBJ1-4, the V gene TRBV20-1; tentative D call: TRBD1 (5 bases). The CDR3 extends over 11 amino acids. From germline, CDR1 is DFQATT and CDR2 SNEGSKA (reference sequence). The V gene lost 5 bases and the J gene lost 7 bases, with 8 bases spanning the gap. The CDR3 loop is CSAQGSEKLFF. In DNA, the CDR3 is TGCAGTGCTCAGGGATCTGAAAAACTGTTTTTT.

This sequence joins TRBV4-3 and TRBJ2-6; 9 positions match TRBD1. The CDR3 has 21 amino acids. Trimming removed 4 bases from V and 0 bases from J; junction bases left unmatched: 16. From germline, CDR1 is LGHNA and CDR2 YSLEER. CDR3: CASSRYRDRVLFSSGANVLTF. The CDR3 DNA is TGCGCCAGCAGCCGCTACCGGGACAGGGTCTTATTTTCCTCTGGGGCCAACGTCCTGACTTTC.

The chain recombines TRBV13 with TRBJ1-4; 7 bases line up with TRBD1. J was trimmed by 8 bases and V by 2 bases; bases with no gene match: 5. The CDR3 runs to 14 residues. Germline V lookup: CDR1 PRHDT, CDR2 FYEKMQ (reference sequence). The CDR3 DNA reads as TGTGCCAGCAGCTTACGACAGGGTGGGGAAAAACTGTTTTTT. Translating it yields CASSLRQGGEKLFF.

This clone was seen a handful of times. The chain carries TRBV18 and TRBJ1-1; the D gene is possibly TRBD1 (5 bases). V was shortened by 0 bases and J by 8 bases, with 13 bases between the two germline ends. This CDR3 comprises 14 residues. Looked up from germline, CDR1 is KGHSH and CDR2 is LQKENI. As DNA, the CDR3 is TGTGCCAGCTCACCACCGGGGTTGAAGGGGGAAGCTTTCTTT. It codes for CASSPPGLKGEAFF.

The chain uses TRBV5-4 and TRBJ2-5; TRBD1 aligns across 7 bases. With V trimmed by 4 bases and J by 4 bases, 7 bases remained unmatched. The CDR3 is 14 amino acids. Germline V gene data show CDR1 as SGHNT and CDR2 as YYREEE (reference sequence). CDR3 in amino acids: CASSPDRFGETQYF. CDR3 sequence (DNA): TGTGCCAGCAGCCCGGACAGGTTCGGAGAGACCCAGTACTTC.

The CDR3 DNA sequence: TGTGCCAGCAGTTTACAGGGGAACCTCGGGAATGAGCAGTTCTTC. Protein product: CASSLQGNLGNEQFF. The chain links TRBV2 to TRBJ2-1; TRBD1 aligns across 7 bases. CDR3 length equals 15 residues. V shed 5 bases, J shed 7 bases, and the junction held 11 bases outside the gene matches. The V gene's germline CDR1 is SNHLY and CDR2 FYNNEI.

CDR3 protein: CASSEARTGFKAIYF. The CDR3 nucleotides read TGTGCCAGCAGTGAAGCGAGGACAGGGTTTAAGGCCATATATTTT. The rearrangement joins TRBV6-1 to TRBJ1-3; 8 positions agree with TRBD1. The germline V gene encodes CDR1 MNHNS and CDR2 SASEGT. The junction had 9 bases not matched to a gene; V was cut back by 0 bases and J by 11 bases. This CDR3 spans 15 amino acids.

In its sample, this clone was seen once. The rearrangement uses TRBV5-6 and TRBJ2-1; D unclear. The germline CDR1 and CDR2 sequences are SGHDT and YYEEEE. V was clipped by 1 base and J by 0 bases, with 5 bases between them. This CDR3 comprises 14 residues. CDR3 nucleotides: TGTGCCAGCAGCTTGTCCGGCTCCTACAATGAGCAGTTCTTC. The encoded protein is CASSLSGSYNEQFF.

This clone was seen only once. V and J are TRBV6-5 and TRBJ2-7, with 8 bases that match TRBD2. Trimming took 0 bases from V and 4 from J; bases not matched to a gene: 5. The CDR3 has 15 amino acids. Germline V gene sequence: CDR1 MNHEY, CDR2 SVGAGI. CDR3 sequence: CASSYSGTRLYEQYF. The CDR3 nucleotides are TGTGCCAGCAGTTACTCCGGGACTAGACTATACGAGCAGTACTTC.

This clone was seen a few times. The rearrangement uses TRBV18 and TRBJ1-3; D not resolved. There are 15 residues in the CDR3. V was cut by 2 bases and J by 2 bases, with 10 bases left in between. Germline V gene data show CDR1 as KGHSH and CDR2 as LQKENI. The CDR3 loop reads CASSPSAGTGNTIYF. The CDR3 nucleotides are TGTGCCAGCTCACCATCGGCGGGGACTGGAAACACCATATATTTT.